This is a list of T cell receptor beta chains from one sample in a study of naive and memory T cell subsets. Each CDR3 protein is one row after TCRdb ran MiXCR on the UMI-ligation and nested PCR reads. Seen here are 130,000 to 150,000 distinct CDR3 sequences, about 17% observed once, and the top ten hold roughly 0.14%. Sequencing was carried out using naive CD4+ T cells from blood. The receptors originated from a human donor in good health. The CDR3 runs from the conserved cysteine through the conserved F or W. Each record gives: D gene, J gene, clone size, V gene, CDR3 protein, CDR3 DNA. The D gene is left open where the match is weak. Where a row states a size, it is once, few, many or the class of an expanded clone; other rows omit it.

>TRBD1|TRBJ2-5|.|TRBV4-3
CASSHGDRDQETQYF
TGCGCCAGCAGCCACGGTGACAGGGATCAAGAGACCCAGTACTTC
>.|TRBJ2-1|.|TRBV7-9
CASSLDWAGLGPLRQFF
TGTGCCAGCAGCTTAGATTGGGCGGGACTGGGACCACTTCGGCAGTTCTTC
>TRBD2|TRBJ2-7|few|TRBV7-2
CASSLESGKSSYEQYF
TGTGCCAGCAGCTTAGAGAGCGGGAAAAGCTCCTACGAGCAGTACTTC
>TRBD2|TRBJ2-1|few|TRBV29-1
CSVDPSGTVNEQFF
TGCAGCGTTGATCCCAGCGGGACGGTCAATGAGCAGTTCTTC
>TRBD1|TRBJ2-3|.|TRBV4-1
CASSQEHRGEDTQYF
TGCGCCAGCAGCCAAGAACACAGGGGAGAAGATACGCAGTATTTT
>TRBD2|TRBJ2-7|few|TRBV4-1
CASSHSFMGRGRVHEQYF
TGCGCCAGCAGCCACTCCTTTATGGGGAGGGGTAGAGTCCACGAGCAGTACTTC
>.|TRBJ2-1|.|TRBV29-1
CSATRGNGNEQFF
TGCAGCGCAACTCGGGGGAATGGCAATGAGCAGTTCTTC
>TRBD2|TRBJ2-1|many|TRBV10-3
CAISGGGLAQNNEQFF
TGTGCCATCAGTGGGGGGGGACTAGCCCAAAACAATGAGCAGTTCTTC
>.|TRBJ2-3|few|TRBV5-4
CASSLRKGSKSADTQYF
TGTGCCAGCAGCTTGCGTAAGGGCTCCAAATCAGCAGATACGCAGTATTTT
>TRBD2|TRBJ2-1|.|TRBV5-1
CASSLSLAGNNEQFF
TGCGCCAGCAGCTTATCACTAGCGGGAAACAATGAGCAGTTCTTC
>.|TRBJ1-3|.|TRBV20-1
CSAPAKGSGNTIYF
TGCAGTGCCCCCGCTAAGGGCTCTGGAAACACCATATATTTT
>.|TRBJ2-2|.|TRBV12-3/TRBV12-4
CASSLTSGNTGELFF
TGTGCCAGCAGTTTAACGAGCGGGAACACCGGGGAGCTGTTTTTT
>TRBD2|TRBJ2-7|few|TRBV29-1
CSVVASGSYEQYF
TGCAGCGTTGTCGCTAGCGGGAGCTACGAGCAGTACTTC
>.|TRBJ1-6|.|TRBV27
CASSRTADSYNSPLHF
TGTGCCAGCAGTCGCACGGCGGACTCCTATAATTCACCCCTCCACTTT
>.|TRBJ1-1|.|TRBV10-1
CASTGLVYGNTEAFF
TGCGCCAGCACCGGACTTGTATATGGGAACACTGAAGCTTTCTTT
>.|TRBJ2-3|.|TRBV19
CASSSRGPDTQYF
TGTGCCAGTAGTTCCAGAGGGCCGGATACGCAGTATTTT
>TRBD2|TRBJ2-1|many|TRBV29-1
CSVERLAGAPNEQFF
TGCAGCGTTGAAAGACTAGCGGGAGCTCCCAATGAGCAGTTCTTC
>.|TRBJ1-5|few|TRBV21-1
CASSSGRGRGDQPQHF
TGTGCCAGCAGCTCTGGCAGGGGGCGAGGTGATCAGCCCCAGCATTTT
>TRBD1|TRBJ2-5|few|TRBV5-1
CASSAQQGEETQYF
TGCGCCAGCAGCGCGCAACAGGGGGAAGAGACCCAGTACTTC
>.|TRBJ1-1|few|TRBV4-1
CASISSRVRMNTEAFF
TGCGCCAGCATCTCTAGCAGGGTCCGAATGAACACTGAAGCTTTCTTT
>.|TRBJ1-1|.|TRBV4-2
CASSQDSGRSEAFF
TGTGCCAGCAGCCAAGATTCGGGCAGGTCTGAAGCTTTCTTT
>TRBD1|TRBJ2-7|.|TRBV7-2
CASSLERGTARRNEQYF
TGTGCCAGCAGCTTAGAGAGGGGGACAGCCCGTAGGAACGAGCAGTACTTC
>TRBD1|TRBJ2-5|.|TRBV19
CASTIYGGQETQYF
TGTGCCAGTACCATATATGGGGGACAGGAGACCCAGTACTTC
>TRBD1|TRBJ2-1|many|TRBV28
CATTHTVTGFVGYFIGFSYNEQFF
TGTGCCACCACGCACACTGTGACAGGGTTTGTAGGCTATTTTATCGGGTTTTCCTACAATGAGCAGTTCTTC
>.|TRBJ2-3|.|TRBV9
CASSKGDTDTQYF
TGTGCCAGCTCTAAGGGAGACACAGATACGCAGTATTTT
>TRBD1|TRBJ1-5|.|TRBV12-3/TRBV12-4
CASSPGQGFWTQHF
TGTGCCAGCAGCCCGGGACAGGGGTTTTGGACCCAGCATTTT
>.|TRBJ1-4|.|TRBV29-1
CSVSAQANEKLFF
TGCAGCGTTTCCGCGCAGGCGAACGAAAAACTGTTTTTT
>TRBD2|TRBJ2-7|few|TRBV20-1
CSAPAGGQYEQYF
TGCAGTGCTCCCGCGGGAGGGCAATACGAGCAGTACTTC
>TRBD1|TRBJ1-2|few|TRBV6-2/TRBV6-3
CASSYSGTGDYGYTF
TGTGCCAGCAGTTACTCCGGGACAGGGGACTATGGCTACACCTTC
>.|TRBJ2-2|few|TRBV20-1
CSATGTLNTGELFF
TGCAGTGCAACCGGGACCTTGAACACCGGGGAGCTGTTTTTT
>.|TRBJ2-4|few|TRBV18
CASSPRSNIQYF
TGTGCCAGCTCACCTCGCTCAAACATTCAGTACTTC
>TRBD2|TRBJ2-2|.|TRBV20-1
CSAREASGRLGTGELFF
TGCAGTGCTAGAGAGGCTAGCGGGAGGCTCGGCACCGGGGAGCTGTTTTTT
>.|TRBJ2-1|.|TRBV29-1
CSVEGGMSSYNEQFF
TGCAGCGTTGAAGGGGGGATGAGCTCCTACAATGAGCAGTTCTTC
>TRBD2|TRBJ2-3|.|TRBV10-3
CAISDRGAGETDTQYF
TGTGCCATCAGTGATCGTGGCGCGGGAGAAACAGATACGCAGTATTTT
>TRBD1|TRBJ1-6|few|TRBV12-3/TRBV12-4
CASSPRQGQSSYNSPLHF
TGTGCCAGCAGTCCAAGACAGGGCCAAAGCTCCTATAATTCACCCCTCCACTTT
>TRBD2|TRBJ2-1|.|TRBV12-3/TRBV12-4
CASSLALAGQNEQFF
TGTGCCAGCAGTTTAGCACTAGCGGGGCAAAATGAGCAGTTCTTC
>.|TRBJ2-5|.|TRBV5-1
CASSLGRVTYQETQYF
TGCGCCAGCAGCTTAGGCAGGGTAACGTACCAAGAGACCCAGTACTTC
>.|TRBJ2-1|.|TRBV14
CASSQVRGKPYNEQFF
TGTGCCAGCAGCCAAGTACGCGGGAAGCCCTACAATGAGCAGTTCTTC
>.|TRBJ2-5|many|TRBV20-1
CSAIKSTSFQETQYF
TGCAGTGCTATCAAATCGACTAGTTTCCAAGAGACCCAGTACTTC
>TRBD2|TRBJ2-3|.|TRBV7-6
CASSPRTSGIRDTQYF
TGTGCCAGCAGCCCCCGGACTAGCGGGATTCGCGATACGCAGTATTTT
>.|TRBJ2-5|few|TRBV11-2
CASSFALGKQETQYF
TGTGCCAGCAGCTTCGCCCTGGGCAAGCAAGAGACCCAGTACTTC
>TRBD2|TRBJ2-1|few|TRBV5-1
CASSSGRAYNEQFF
TGCGCCAGCAGTAGCGGGAGGGCCTACAATGAGCAGTTCTTC
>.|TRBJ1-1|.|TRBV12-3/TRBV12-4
CASSRLVDTEAFF
TGTGCCAGCAGTCGCCTCGTGGACACTGAAGCTTTCTTT
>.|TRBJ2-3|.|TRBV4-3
CASSQDIPRPSYF
TGCGCCAGCAGCCAAGATATTCCCCGACCCTCGTATTTT
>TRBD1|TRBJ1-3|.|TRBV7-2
CASSFPRGSGNTIYF
TGTGCCAGCAGCTTCCCCAGGGGGTCCGGAAACACCATATATTTT
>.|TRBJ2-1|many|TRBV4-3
CASSQDNYETAYNEQFF
TGCGCCAGCAGCCAAGATAACTATGAGACCGCATACAATGAGCAGTTCTTC